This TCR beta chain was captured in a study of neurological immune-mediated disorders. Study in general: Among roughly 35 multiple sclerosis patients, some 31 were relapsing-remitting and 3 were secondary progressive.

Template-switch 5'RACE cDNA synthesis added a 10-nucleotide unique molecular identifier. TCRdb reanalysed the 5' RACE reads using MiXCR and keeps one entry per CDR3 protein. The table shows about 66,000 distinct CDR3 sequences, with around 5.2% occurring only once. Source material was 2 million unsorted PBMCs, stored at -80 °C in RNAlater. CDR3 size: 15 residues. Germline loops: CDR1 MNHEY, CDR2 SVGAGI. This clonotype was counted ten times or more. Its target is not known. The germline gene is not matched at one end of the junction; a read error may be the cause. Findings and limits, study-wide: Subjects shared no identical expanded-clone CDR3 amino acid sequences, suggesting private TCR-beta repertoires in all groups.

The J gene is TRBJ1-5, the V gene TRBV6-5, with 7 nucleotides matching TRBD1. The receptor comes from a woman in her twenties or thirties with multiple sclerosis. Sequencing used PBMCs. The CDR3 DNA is TGTGCCAGCAGTCGATCTCGACAGGGAGGCCAGCCCCAGAATTTT. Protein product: CASSRSRQGGQPQNF.